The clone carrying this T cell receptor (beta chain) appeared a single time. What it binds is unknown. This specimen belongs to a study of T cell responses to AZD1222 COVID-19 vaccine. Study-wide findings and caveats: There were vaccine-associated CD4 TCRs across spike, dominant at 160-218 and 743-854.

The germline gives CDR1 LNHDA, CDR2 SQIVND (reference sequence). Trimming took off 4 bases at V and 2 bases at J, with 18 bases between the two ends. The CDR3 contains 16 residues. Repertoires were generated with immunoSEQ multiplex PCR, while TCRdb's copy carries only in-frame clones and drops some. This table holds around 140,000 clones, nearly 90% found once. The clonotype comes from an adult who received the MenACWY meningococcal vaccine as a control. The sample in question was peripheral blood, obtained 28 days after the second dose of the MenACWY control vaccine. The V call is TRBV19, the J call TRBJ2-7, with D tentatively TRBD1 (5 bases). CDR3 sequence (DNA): TGTGCCAGTAGTACCTATACAGGAATTGTTCCCTACGAGCAGTACTTC. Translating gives CASSTYTGIVPYEQYF.